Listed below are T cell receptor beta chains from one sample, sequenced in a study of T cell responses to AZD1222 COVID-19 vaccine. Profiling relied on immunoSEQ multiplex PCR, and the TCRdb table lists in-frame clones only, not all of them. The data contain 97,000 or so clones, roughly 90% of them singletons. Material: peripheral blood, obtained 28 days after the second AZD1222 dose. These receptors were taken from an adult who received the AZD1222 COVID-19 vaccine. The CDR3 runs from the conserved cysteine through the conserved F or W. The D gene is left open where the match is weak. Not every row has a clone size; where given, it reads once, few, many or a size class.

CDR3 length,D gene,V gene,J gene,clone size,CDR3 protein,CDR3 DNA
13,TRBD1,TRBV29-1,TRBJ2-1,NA,CSGRTGEYNEQFF,TGCAGCGGGCGGACAGGGGAATACAATGAGCAGTTCTTC
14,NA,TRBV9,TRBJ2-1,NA,CASSPLDSNNEQFF,TGTGCCAGCAGCCCACTGGACAGTAACAATGAGCAGTTCTTC
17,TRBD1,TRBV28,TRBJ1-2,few,CASSSPGTGLFNYGYTF,TGTGCCAGCAGTTCCCCCGGGACAGGCCTATTTAACTATGGCTACACCTTC
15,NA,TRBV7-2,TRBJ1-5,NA,CASSLGGRAEQPQHF,TGTGCCAGCAGCTTAGGAGGCAGGGCCGAACAGCCCCAGCATTTT
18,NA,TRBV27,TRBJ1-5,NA,CASIISLQRVLSNQPQHF,TGTGCCAGCATCATATCCCTCCAGAGGGTCCTTAGCAATCAGCCCCAGCATTTT
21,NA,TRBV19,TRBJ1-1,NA,CASILIGDGGMGRGRIPEAFF,TGTGCCAGTATTCTTATTGGTGATGGGGGGATGGGTCGAGGTCGGATACCTGAAGCTTTCTTT
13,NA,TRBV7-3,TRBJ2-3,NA,CASSRSSTDTQYF,TGTGCCAGCAGCCGGTCTAGCACAGATACGCAGTATTTT
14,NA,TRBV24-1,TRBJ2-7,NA,CATSDSGPGYEQYF,TGTGCCACCAGTGATTCAGGGCCTGGCTACGAGCAGTACTTC
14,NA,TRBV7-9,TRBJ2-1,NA,CASSLLEGTNVQFF,TGTGCCAGCAGCCTACTCGAGGGAACCAATGTGCAGTTCTTC
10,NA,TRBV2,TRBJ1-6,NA,CASSTAALHF,TGTGCCAGCAGCACGGCCGCCCTCCACTTT
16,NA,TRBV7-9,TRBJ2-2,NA,CASSLTGVANTGELFF,TGTGCCAGCAGCTTAACGGGAGTGGCGAACACCGGGGAGCTGTTTTTT
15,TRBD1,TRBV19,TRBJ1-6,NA,CASSGDRFPNSPLHF,TGTGCCAGTAGTGGGGACAGATTCCCTAATTCACCCCTCCACTTT
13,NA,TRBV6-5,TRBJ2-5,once,CASSYRSQETQYF,TGTGCCAGCAGTTACCGATCACAAGAGACCCAGTACTTC
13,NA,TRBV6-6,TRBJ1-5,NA,CASRVGVVQPQHF,TGTGCCAGCAGGGTCGGGGTGGTTCAGCCCCAGCATTTT
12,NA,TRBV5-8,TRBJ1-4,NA,CASGLWGEKLFF,TGTGCCAGCGGCCTGTGGGGGGAAAAACTGTTTTTT
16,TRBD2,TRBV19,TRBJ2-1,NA,CASSPSGLAGYNEQFF,TGTGCCAGTAGTCCCAGTGGTTTAGCGGGATACAATGAGCAGTTCTTC
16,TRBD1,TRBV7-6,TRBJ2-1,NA,CASSLRQGRDYNEQFF,TGTGCCAGCAGCCTCCGACAGGGTAGAGACTACAATGAGCAGTTCTTC
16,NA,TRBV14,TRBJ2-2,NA,CASSRASGTNTGELFF,TGTGCCAGCAGCCGAGCCAGCGGGACAAACACCGGGGAGCTGTTTTTT
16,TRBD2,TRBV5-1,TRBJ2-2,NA,CASSLGLAGNTGELFF,TGCGCCAGCAGCTTAGGACTAGCGGGGAACACCGGGGAGCTGTTTTTT
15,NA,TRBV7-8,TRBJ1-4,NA,CASSLAPLQNEKLFF,TGTGCCAGCAGCTTAGCGCCATTGCAGAATGAAAAACTGTTTTTT
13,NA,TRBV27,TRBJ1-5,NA,CASSLRGNQPQHF,TGTGCCAGCAGTTTAAGAGGCAATCAGCCCCAGCATTTT
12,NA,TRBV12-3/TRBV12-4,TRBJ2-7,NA,CASSQNGYEQYF,TGTGCCAGCAGCCAGAACGGGTACGAGCAGTACTTC
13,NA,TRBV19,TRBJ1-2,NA,CASSIAGHEGYTF,TGTGCCAGTAGTATAGCCGGGCATGAGGGCTACACCTTC
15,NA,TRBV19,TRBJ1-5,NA,CASSISRGRNQPQHF,TGTGCCAGTAGTATTAGCAGGGGACGCAATCAGCCCCAGCATTTT
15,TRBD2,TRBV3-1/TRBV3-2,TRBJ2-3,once,CASILARSFTDTQYF,TGTGCCAGTATACTAGCGCGGAGCTTCACAGATACGCAGTATTTT
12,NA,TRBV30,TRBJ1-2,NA,CACGLPSRGYTF,TGTGCCTGCGGGCTGCCCTCTAGGGGCTACACCTTC
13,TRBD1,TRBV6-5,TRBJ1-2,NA,CASSRGTGVGYTF,TGTGCCAGCAGCCGCGGGACAGGGGTAGGCTACACCTTC
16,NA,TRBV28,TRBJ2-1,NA,CASSLSSSVKHNEQFF,TGTGCCAGCAGTTTATCGTCTAGCGTGAAGCACAATGAGCAGTTCTTC
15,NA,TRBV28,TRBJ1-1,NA,CASSFVRAGNTEAFF,TGTGCCAGCAGTTTCGTCAGGGCGGGGAACACTGAAGCTTTCTTT
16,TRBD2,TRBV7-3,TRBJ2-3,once,CASSPGVAGGTDTQYF,TGTGCCAGCAGCCCCGGGGTAGCGGGAGGCACAGATACGCAGTATTTT
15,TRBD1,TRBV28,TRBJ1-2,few,CASSFFQGQRISYTF,TGTGCCAGCAGTTTCTTCCAGGGACAGAGAATATCCTACACCTTC
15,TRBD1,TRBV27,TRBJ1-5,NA,CASNGQGIFNQPQHF,TGTGCCAGCAACGGACAGGGAATATTCAATCAGCCCCAGCATTTT
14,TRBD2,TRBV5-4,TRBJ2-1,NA,CASRAGLGDNEQFF,TGTGCCAGCAGGGCAGGACTAGGAGACAATGAGCAGTTCTTC
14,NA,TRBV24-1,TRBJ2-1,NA,CATSDGEIYNEQFF,TGTGCCACCAGTGATGGGGAGATCTACAATGAGCAGTTCTTC
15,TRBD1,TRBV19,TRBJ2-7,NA,CASSSPGQGKYEQYF,TGTGCCAGTAGTTCACCGGGACAGGGGAAATACGAGCAGTACTTC
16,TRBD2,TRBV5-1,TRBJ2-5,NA,CASSLAGLAGQETQYF,TGCGCCAGCAGCTTGGCCGGACTAGCGGGGCAAGAGACCCAGTACTTC
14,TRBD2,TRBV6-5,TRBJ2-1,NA,CATYTSGSYNEQFF,TGTGCCACCTATACTAGCGGCTCCTACAATGAGCAGTTCTTC
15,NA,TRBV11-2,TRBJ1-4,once,CASSLGHATNEKLFF,TGTGCCAGCAGCTTAGGTCACGCAACTAATGAAAAACTGTTTTTT
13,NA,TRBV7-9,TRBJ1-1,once,CASSTTNRDEAFF,TGTGCCAGCAGCACGACGAACAGGGATGAAGCTTTCTTT
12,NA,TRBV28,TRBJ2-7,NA,CASSFESYEQYF,TGTGCCAGCAGTTTTGAGTCCTACGAGCAGTACTTC
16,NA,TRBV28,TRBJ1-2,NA,CASSFRPRTLGGGYTF,TGTGCCAGCAGTTTTAGGCCGAGGACCCTAGGGGGAGGCTACACCTTC
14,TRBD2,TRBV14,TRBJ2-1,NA,CASSRLAGYNEQFF,TGTGCCAGCAGCCGCCTAGCGGGGTACAATGAGCAGTTCTTC
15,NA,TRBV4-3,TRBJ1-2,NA,CASSQDGAGRYGYTF,TGCGCCAGCAGCCAAGACGGAGCAGGAAGGTATGGCTACACCTTC
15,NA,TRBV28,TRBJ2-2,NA,CASSLNSLSSRELFF,TGTGCCAGCAGTTTGAACAGCCTTTCGTCCCGGGAGCTGTTTTTT
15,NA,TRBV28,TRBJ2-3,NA,CASPPPIEGTDTQYF,TGTGCCAGCCCACCCCCTATCGAGGGAACAGATACGCAGTATTTT
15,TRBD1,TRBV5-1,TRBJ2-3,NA,CASSLPGQSTDTQYF,TGCGCCAGCAGCTTGCCGGGACAGAGCACAGATACGCAGTATTTT
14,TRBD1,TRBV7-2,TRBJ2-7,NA,CASSPDRASYEQYF,TGTGCCAGCAGCCCCGACAGGGCCTCCTACGAGCAGTACTTC
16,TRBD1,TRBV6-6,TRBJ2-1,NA,CASTFGQGSSYNEQFF,TGTGCCAGCACCTTCGGACAGGGTTCCTCCTACAATGAGCAGTTCTTC
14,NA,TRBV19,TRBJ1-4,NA,CASRDGATNEKLFF,TGTGCCAGTAGAGACGGTGCAACTAATGAAAAACTGTTTTTT
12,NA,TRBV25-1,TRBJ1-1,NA,CASSSVGATAFF,TGTGCCAGCAGTTCCGTAGGGGCAACGGCTTTCTTT